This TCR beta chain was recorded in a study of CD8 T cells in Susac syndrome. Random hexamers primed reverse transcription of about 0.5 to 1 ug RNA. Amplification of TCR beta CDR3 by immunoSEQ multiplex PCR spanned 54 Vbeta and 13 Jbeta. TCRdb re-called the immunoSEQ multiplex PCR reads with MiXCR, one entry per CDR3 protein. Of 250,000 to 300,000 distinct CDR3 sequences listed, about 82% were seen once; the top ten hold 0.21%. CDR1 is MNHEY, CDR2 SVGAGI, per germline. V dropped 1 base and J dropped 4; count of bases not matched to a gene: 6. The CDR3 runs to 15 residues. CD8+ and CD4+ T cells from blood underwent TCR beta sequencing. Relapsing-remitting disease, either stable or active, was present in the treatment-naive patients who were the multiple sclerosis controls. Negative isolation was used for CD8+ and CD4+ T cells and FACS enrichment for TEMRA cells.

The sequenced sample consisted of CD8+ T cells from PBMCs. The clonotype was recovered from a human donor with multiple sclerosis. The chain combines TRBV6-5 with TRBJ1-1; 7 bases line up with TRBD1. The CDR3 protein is CASSYYLAGGTEAFF. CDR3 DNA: TGTGCCAGCAGTTACTATTTGGCAGGGGGCACTGAAGCTTTCTTT.